Shown below are 17 T cell receptor beta chains from a single sample sequenced in a study of blood T cell repertoires in COVID-19. Assay used: immunoSEQ multiplex PCR; TCRdb lists only in-frame clones, some missing. The repertoire holds some 190,000 clones, around 84% seen once, with around 20% in the top ten. Sequencing used peripheral blood. The receptor set was obtained from a human donor in a cohort sampled during active COVID-19.

The chain couples TRBV2 to TRBJ2-1; 7 nucleotides match TRBD1. The germline V gene encodes CDR1 SNHLY and CDR2 FYNNEI. V gave up 6 bases and J gave up 4 bases; unmatched junction bases: 9. The CDR3 has 15 amino acids. CDR3 loop: CASSWDGTVYNEQFF. The CDR3 DNA sequence: TGTGCCAGCAGCTGGGATGGGACAGTTTACAATGAGCAGTTCTTC.

This clone has a handful of counts. The chain has TRBV2 and TRBJ1-3; TRBD1 matches 7 bases. The trim removed 5 bases at V and 0 bases at J, leaving 7 bases unmatched. Germline loops: CDR1 SNHLY, CDR2 FYNNEI. The length of the CDR3 is 16 residues. The CDR3 DNA reads TGTGCCAGCAGTAGGGACAGCTTAAACTCTGGAAACACCATATATTTT. It translates to CASSRDSLNSGNTIYF.

The chain recombines TRBV20-1 with TRBJ2-5; no clear D. V lost 3 bases and J lost 1, with 6 bases in between. Germline CDR1 DFQATT, CDR2 SNEGSKA (reference sequence). The length of the CDR3 is 12 residues. The CDR3 region is CSASALQETQYF. In DNA, the CDR3 is TGCAGTGCTAGTGCACTCCAAGAGACCCAGTACTTC.

The chain links TRBV2 to TRBJ2-7; 12 bases agree with TRBD1. The CDR3 length is 16 residues. The V segment lost 3 bases and the J segment 7 bases; nucleotides outside the gene matches: 10. CDR1 SNHLY and CDR2 FYNNEI come from the germline V gene. The DNA for the CDR3 is TGTGCCAGCAGTGAGATCCCGGGACAGGGGGCGGGGGAGCAGTACTTC. Translated: CASSEIPGQGAGEQYF.

The rearrangement joins TRBV10-3 to TRBJ2-1, with 8 bases lining up with TRBD1. Germline V lookup: CDR1 ENHRY, CDR2 SYGVKD. The V and J ends lost 3 bases and 4 bases, in that order; junction bases with no gene match: 5. The CDR3 is made up of 15 amino acids. DNA for the CDR3: TGTGCCATCAGTGATACAGGGGGGAATTACAATGAGCAGTTCTTC. Protein sequence: CAISDTGGNYNEQFF.

The genes are TRBV28 and TRBJ1-5; the D is unclear. The CDR3 totals 14 residues. V lost 5 bases to trimming and J lost 4 bases, with 12 bases between them. The germline V gene has CDR1 MDHEN and CDR2 SYDVKM. The CDR3 bases are TGTGCCAGCAGTCCCTCAGGTCCGAATCAGCCCCAGCATTTT. It is translated as CASSPSGPNQPQHF. Using reference TRBV28 and TRBJ1-5 for the parts outside the CDR3, the full variable domain is DVKVTQSSRYLVKRTGEKVFLECVQDMDHENMFWYRQDPGLGLRLIYFSYDVKMKEKGDIPEGYSVSREKKERFSLILESASTNQTSMYLCASSPSGPNQPQHFGDGTRLSIL.

Here the CDR3 DNA reads TGTGCCAGCAGTTTATCGACAGCCGACGGGGGAGGGCCTCTCTACGAGCAGTACTTC. It specifies CASSLSTADGGGPLYEQYF. This rearrangement joins TRBV27 to TRBJ2-7, with TRBD2 matching over 7 bases. CDR1 is MNHEY, CDR2 SMNVEV, per germline (reference sequence). Trimming at V came to 0 bases and at J to 3 bases, leaving 17 bases not matched to a gene. This CDR3 is built from 19 residues.

The chain employs TRBV21-1 and TRBJ1-2; TRBD1 is the table's D call and was not checked against the DNA. TRBV21-1 is a pseudogene segment. There are 11 residues in the CDR3. The CDR3 loop reads CASLGAGGYTF. The CDR3 DNA reads TGTGCCAGCCTTGGGGCCGGGGGCTACACCTTC.

This chain connects TRBV10-3 to TRBJ1-2; no clear D gene. Germline CDR1 is ENHRY and CDR2 is SYGVKD. The CDR3 is 14 amino acids. Trimming stripped 3 bases from V and 6 bases from J, with 14 bases between. CDR3 DNA: TGTGCCATCAGTGAAAAAACTGGCGGGCATGGCTACACCTTC. Protein: CAISEKTGGHGYTF.

A word on this clone: Distinct nucleotide sequences in the sample also encode this CDR3. The rearrangement joins TRBV3-1 (or the pseudogene TRBV3-2) to TRBJ1-2, with a possible D match to TRBD1 (5 bases). CDR1 and CDR2 (germline): LGHDT, YNNKEL (reference sequence). V dropped 1 base and J dropped 2 bases, with 8 bases sitting between them. This CDR3 has 14 residues. This CDR3 reads CASSQGGANYGYTF. CDR3 nucleotide sequence: TGTGCCAGCAGCCAAGGCGGGGCCAACTATGGCTACACCTTC.

The chain joins TRBV12-5 to TRBJ1-1, with 10 bases lining up with TRBD1. The J segment lost 4 bases and the V segment lost 4 bases, leaving 6 bases of the junction unmatched. The CDR3 extends over 15 amino acids. Per germline, CDR1 LGHNT and CDR2 FRNRAP. Here the CDR3 DNA reads TGTGCTAGTGGTTGGGGGACAGGGGCTGTCACTGAAGCTTTCTTT. Translation gives CASGWGTGAVTEAFF.

The chain is built from TRBV5-5 and TRBJ2-2; 12 positions match TRBD1. The CDR3 totals 16 residues. CDR1 and CDR2 from the germline V gene are SGHKS and YYEKEE (reference sequence). The V gene end was trimmed by 3 bases and the J gene end by 9 bases; junction bases not matched to a gene: 9. The CDR3 region has the DNA TGTGCCAGCAGCTGGCCGGGACAGGGGGCGCGAAGGGAGCTGTTTTTT. It encodes CASSWPGQGARRELFF.

The chain has TRBV10-3 and TRBJ2-5; D ambiguous. The germline V and J ends were trimmed by 3 bases and 5 bases, with 7 bases remaining between them. Germline loops: CDR1 ENHRY, CDR2 SYGVKD. The CDR3 is 12 amino acids. The CDR3 DNA reads as TGTGCCATCAGTGACCCTAGGGAGACCCAGTACTTC. It codes for CAISDPRETQYF.

The chain carries TRBV7-8 and TRBJ1-2, with a tentative D call TRBD1 (5 bases). Per germline, CDR1 SGHVS and CDR2 FQNEAQ. The CDR3 is 18 residues long. Deletions cut 5 bases from V and 4 bases from J, with 26 bases between. In DNA form, the CDR3 reads TGTGCCAGCAGCCCGGCCAGGGCTAGGAGCAGGTCCATCTATGGCTACACCTTC. Amino acid sequence: CASSPARARSRSIYGYTF.

This chain connects TRBV28 to TRBJ1-4; 7 nucleotides match TRBD1. J was trimmed by 5 bases and V by 5 bases; bases with no gene match: 5. The CDR3 spans 14 residues. Germline CDR1 is MDHEN and CDR2 is SYDVKM. CDR3 bases: TGTGCCAGCAGTCGACAGGGCCTGAATGAAAAACTGTTTTTT. Amino acids: CASSRQGLNEKLFF.

The chain has TRBV6-5 and TRBJ2-2; D might be TRBD2 (6 bases). The CDR3 covers 14 residues. V gave up 0 bases and J gave up 6 bases, with 8 bases separating them. Germline values: CDR1 MNHEY, CDR2 SVGAGI. This CDR3 reads CASSYSSGAGELFF. The DNA of the CDR3 is TGTGCCAGCAGTTACTCGTCGGGAGCCGGGGAGCTGTTTTTT.

The chain employs TRBV28 and TRBJ1-2; no clear D gene. The V and J ends lost 3 bases and 2 bases respectively, with 10 bases between them. Germline V CDR1 and CDR2: MDHEN, SYDVKM. CDR3 length equals 14 residues. The CDR3 sequence: CASSFPPVNYGYTF. The CDR3 region has the DNA TGTGCCAGCAGTTTCCCCCCCGTCAACTATGGCTACACCTTC.